This T cell receptor (beta chain) derives from a study of blood T cell repertoires in COVID-19. Study in general: The origin of the acute and convalescent COVID-19 samples was the United States, Italy and Spain. PBMCs, B-cell-depleted T cells, or T cells provided the cDNA or gDNA that made up the material.

The V gene lost 4 bases and the J gene lost 0 bases, with 14 bases spanning the gap. This CDR3 spans 16 amino acids. Germline V CDR1 and CDR2: SGDLS, YYNGEE. Original processing methods: Reference gene primer amplification gave nucleated cell count estimates. Data came from immunoSEQ multiplex PCR; TCRdb stores just in-frame clones and leaves some out. That table is the source of V, J and clone size, and D and trimming were worked out from the DNA. The table lists under 450,000 clones, 81% of them singletons. This sequence joins TRBV9 and TRBJ1-3; possible D gene TRBD1, 5 bases. The TCR sequence derives from a human donor with acute or convalescent COVID-19. The donor label of this sample is uncertain. The sequenced sample was peripheral blood. CDR3 amino acids: CASSNWGVGSGNTIYF. As DNA, the CDR3 is TGTGCCAGCAGCAATTGGGGGGTTGGCTCTGGAAACACCATATATTTT.